One and the same sample provided the 30 T cell receptor beta chains below, sequenced in a study of T-cell reconstitution after alpha-beta-depleted transplantation in children (TCRdb year 2016). The library was made by PCR. Reads for this sample came from an Illumina HiSeq 2500. To normalize quantification of the TCRbeta repertoire, the TCR libraries were built with molecular barcoding that relied on unique molecular identifiers. TCRdb reanalyzed the raw reads on its own, using fastp at Q25 for trimming and MiXCR for clone calling, and kept in-frame beta chains. Each CDR3 protein appears once, grouped with its most common genes and DNA. The sample table contains roughly 300,000 distinct CDR3 sequences; only one count was recorded for about a tenth of them. The ten largest clones represent 2% to 2.5% of the sample. Specimen: PBMCs from the stem cell graft donor, collected from the stem cell graft. These receptors all stem from a human donor who donated a stem cell graft to a child with acute lymphoblastic leukemia.

The rearrangement joins TRBV11-1 to TRBJ2-1; 7 bases line up with TRBD1. Germline V gene lookup returns CDR1 SGHAT and CDR2 FQDESV (reference sequence). The trim removed 5 bases at V and 9 bases at J, leaving 10 bases unmatched. The CDR3 is made up of 14 amino acids. In DNA form, the CDR3 reads TGTGCCAGCAGCACGATGACAGGGTTCGGTGAGCAGTTCTTC. Its protein product is CASSTMTGFGEQFF.

The rearrangement links TRBV7-3 to TRBJ2-1; 7 bases agree with TRBD2. The germline CDR1 and CDR2 sequences are SGHTA and FQGTGA. This CDR3 is 16 amino acids long. Unmatched junction bases numbered 11, after V lost 3 bases and J lost 6 bases. The CDR3 coding sequence is TGTGCCAGCAGCTTGTTAACTAGCGCTATACGCAATGAGCAGTTCTTC. This sequence encodes CASSLLTSAIRNEQFF.

The rearrangement links TRBV27 to TRBJ2-7; 7 bases line up with TRBD2. This CDR3 has 13 residues. V was clipped by 8 bases and J by 2 bases; unmatched bases: 6. In germline, CDR1 is MNHEY, CDR2 SMNVEV (reference sequence). As DNA, the CDR3 is TGTGCCAGCTCGACTAGCCGCGCCTACGAGCAGTACTTC. The encoded protein is CASSTSRAYEQYF.

This clonotype was seen more than once but under ten times. This chain links TRBV4-3 with TRBJ2-2; D possibly corresponds to TRBD1 (5 bases). The germline gives CDR1 LGHNA, CDR2 YSLEER. The CDR3 has 16 residues. Trimming took 2 bases from V and 3 from J, leaving 13 bases between them. CDR3 region: CASSQYAGSDTGELFF. The CDR3, as DNA: TGCGCCAGCAGCCAATATGCAGGGTCAGACACCGGGGAGCTGTTTTTT.

The chain combines TRBV3-1 with TRBJ2-1; the D call may be TRBD1 or TRBD2 (5 bases each). This CDR3 is built from 15 residues. The germline V gene has CDR1 LGHDT and CDR2 YNNKEL (reference sequence). V gave up 1 base and J gave up 9 bases, with 16 bases separating them. As DNA, the CDR3 is TGTGCCAGCAGCCAAGGGGGGAGAGAGGCAAGTGAGCAGTTCTTC. It codes for CASSQGGREASEQFF.

This clonotype has just a few counts. The chain employs TRBV25-1 and TRBJ1-5; 8 bases fit TRBD1. J was trimmed by 6 bases and V by 3 bases; bases with no gene match: 4. Germline-derived CDR1 and CDR2 are MGHDK and SYGVNS. This CDR3 is built from 14 residues. This CDR3 is CASSETGVGQPQHF. The CDR3 DNA follows: TGTGCCAGCAGTGAGACAGGGGTCGGTCAGCCCCAGCATTTT.

The chain uses TRBV7-2 and TRBJ1-1; D ambiguous. V shed 4 bases and J shed 5 bases, with 14 bases lying between them. Germline-derived CDR1 and CDR2 are SGHTA and FQGNSA. This CDR3 is 14 amino acids long. The CDR3 here is CASSSQVGRTEAFF. The DNA for the CDR3 is TGTGCCAGCAGCTCCCAAGTCGGGAGGACTGAAGCTTTCTTT.

This clonotype has just a few counts. V usage is TRBV7-3 and J usage is TRBJ2-2; D uncertain. The ends were cut back, 5 bases at V and 4 bases at J, with 14 bases in the middle. Germline CDR1 SGHTA, CDR2 FQGTGA. CDR3 size: 15 residues. For the CDR3, the DNA is TGTGCCAGCAGCCTGACGCCCGTTTCCACCGGGGAGCTGTTTTTT. Protein product: CASSLTPVSTGELFF.

V and J are TRBV3-1 and TRBJ2-7; tentative D call: TRBD1 (5 bases). V was cut by 0 bases and J by 4 bases, with 16 bases left in between. Per the germline V gene, CDR1 is LGHDT and CDR2 is YNNKEL (reference sequence). This CDR3 has 16 residues. The CDR3 sequence: CASSQDSIGQLYEQYF. The CDR3 DNA reads TGTGCCAGCAGCCAAGATTCTATTGGACAACTATACGAGCAGTACTTC.

The V call is TRBV28, the J call TRBJ2-3; TRBD2 matches at 14 bases. CDR1 and CDR2 from the germline V gene are MDHEN and SYDVKM. The CDR3 contains 17 residues. Trimming took 7 bases from V and 3 from J; bases not matched to a gene: 9. The CDR3 loop is CASNTLGTSGSTDTQYF. In DNA, the CDR3 is TGTGCCAGCAACACATTAGGGACTAGCGGGAGTACAGATACGCAGTATTTT.

This clonotype has ten or more counts. The chain is built from TRBV15 and TRBJ2-3, with 9 bases fitting TRBD2. The CDR3 contains 16 residues. V lost 3 bases to trimming and J lost 2 bases; unmatched junction nucleotides: 6. Germline lookup yields CDR1 LNHNV and CDR2 YYDKDF (reference sequence). The CDR3 here is CATSSFPSGTTDTQYF. In nucleotides, the CDR3 is TGTGCCACCAGCAGTTTTCCTAGCGGGACCACAGATACGCAGTATTTT.

The rearrangement links TRBV4-3 to TRBJ2-7, with D perhaps TRBD1 (7 bases). The V end was cut by 0 bases, the J end by 6 bases, with 15 bases between. Germline V lookup: CDR1 LGHNA, CDR2 YSLEER. The CDR3 is made up of 15 amino acids. The CDR3 nucleotides read TGCGCCAGCAGCCAAGACCGACAGGGAGGTAGCGAGCAGTACTTC. Protein product: CASSQDRQGGSEQYF.

This chain joins TRBV6-2 or TRBV6-3 and TRBJ1-1, with D maybe TRBD1 (6 bases). Deletions cut 7 bases from V and 1 base from J, with 16 bases between. The CDR3 has 15 amino acids. Germline V gene data show CDR1 as MNHEY and CDR2 as SVGEGT. The CDR3 reads CASTAPGGGNTEAFF. The DNA of the CDR3 is TGTGCCAGCACAGCCCCTGGAGGGGGGAACACTGAAGCTTTCTTT.

This clonotype showed up many times. The gene calls are TRBV5-1 and TRBJ2-1; possible D gene TRBD1, 5 bases. CDR1 is SGHRS and CDR2 is YFSETQ in the germline V gene. The CDR3 is made up of 15 amino acids. V shed 0 bases and J shed 0 bases, with 7 bases lying between them. The CDR3 sequence: CASSLEQVSYNEQFF. The DNA for the CDR3 is TGCGCCAGCAGCTTGGAACAGGTCTCCTACAATGAGCAGTTCTTC.

This clonotype has more than one count but fewer than ten. The chain recombines TRBV12-3 or TRBV12-4 with TRBJ2-7, with D unclear. This CDR3 contains 13 residues. V was clipped by 6 bases and J by 0 bases, with 9 bases between them. The CDR3 sequence is CASRPDASYEQYF. The DNA of the CDR3 is TGTGCCAGCAGACCGGACGCCTCCTACGAGCAGTACTTC.

This clonotype was seen a few times. The chain employs TRBV12-3 or TRBV12-4 and TRBJ2-3, with D possibly being TRBD2 (5 bases). This CDR3 comprises 14 residues. V lost 5 bases, J lost 2 bases, and 11 bases lay in between. The CDR3 reads CASSPGIYTDTQYF. In DNA form, the CDR3 reads TGTGCCAGCAGTCCCGGGATCTACACAGATACGCAGTATTTT.

As regards this clonotype: A read error may account for a junction end that differs from germline. This chain links TRBV6-1 with TRBJ2-7; 9 bases map to TRBD2. This CDR3 is 15 amino acids long. Looked up from germline, CDR1 is MNHNS and CDR2 is SASEGT. In DNA form, the CDR3 reads TGTGCCAGCAGTCCACTAGCGGGCGGCTCCGACGAGCAGTACTTC. Encoded protein: CASSPLAGGSDEQYF.

The chain employs TRBV6-1 and TRBJ2-7, with a possible D match to TRBD2 (7 bases). Trimming left V 7 bases short and J 2 bases short, with 18 bases between. The CDR3 loop spans 15 amino acids. Germline loops: CDR1 MNHNS, CDR2 SASEGT. The DNA of the CDR3 is TGTGCCAGCACCTGGGGGGGGCGGGGGACCTACGAGCAGTACTTC. Translation: CASTWGGRGTYEQYF.

V gene TRBV4-2 combines with J gene TRBJ1-4, with D unresolved. The CDR3 contains 16 residues. Between the trimmed V and J ends, which lost 1 base and 0 bases, there was a span of 9 bases. CDR1 and CDR2 (germline): LGHNA, YNFKEQ. CDR3 sequence (DNA): TGTGCCAGCAGCCAAGTCTCGGCAGCAACTAATGAAAAACTGTTTTTT. Residues: CASSQVSAATNEKLFF.

This clonotype was detected many times. This chain uses TRBV7-2 with TRBJ2-3; a possible D gene is TRBD1 (8 bases). The V gene's germline CDR1 is SGHTA and CDR2 FQGNSA. The CDR3 contains 15 residues. V lost 5 bases and J 3 bases, leaving 15 bases between the germline ends. This chain's CDR3 is CASSAGQGGTDTQYF. CDR3 sequence (DNA): TGTGCCAGCAGCGCCGGACAGGGAGGGACAGATACGCAGTATTTT. Combining the CDR3 with reference TRBV7-2 and TRBJ2-3 gives the whole variable domain GAGVSQSPSNKVTEKGKDVELRCDPISGHTALYWYRQSLGQGLEFLIYFQGNSAPDKSGLPSDRFSAERTGGSVSTLTIQRTQQEDSAVYLCASSAGQGGTDTQYFGPGTRLTVL.

This clonotype showed up many times. The genes are TRBV27 and TRBJ2-1; TRBD2 aligns across 12 bases. The CDR3 sequence is 14 residues long. CDR1 and CDR2 (germline): MNHEY, SMNVEV (reference sequence). The V and J ends lost 6 bases and 4 bases, in that order; junction bases with no gene match: 1. The CDR3 sequence is CASRGLAGYNEQFF. The DNA for the CDR3 is TGTGCCAGCAGGGGACTAGCGGGTTACAATGAGCAGTTCTTC.

Only a few counts were recorded for this clonotype. The V and J genes are TRBV29-1 and TRBJ2-5; D remains ambiguous. This CDR3 has 11 amino acids. Germline values: CDR1 SQVTM, CDR2 ANQGSEA. The V end lost 4 bases, the J end lost 5 bases, and 8 bases lay between the germline ends. CDR3 region: CSVVPPETQYF. The CDR3 nucleotides read TGCAGCGTTGTCCCCCCCGAGACCCAGTACTTC.

This clonotype was seen more than once but under ten times. The chain is built from TRBV20-1 and TRBJ2-1, with 10 bases identical to TRBD2. Germline CDR1 DFQATT, CDR2 SNEGSKA (reference sequence). V gave up 0 bases and J gave up 4 bases; unmatched junction bases: 12. This CDR3 has 18 residues. The CDR3: CSARDDRAGTSAYNEQFF. CDR3 DNA sequence: TGCAGTGCTAGAGACGACCGGGCTGGGACTAGCGCATACAATGAGCAGTTCTTC.

The table lists this clonotype with many counts. This chain links TRBV12-3 or TRBV12-4 with TRBJ1-1; tentatively, D is TRBD1 (5 bases). CDR3 length: 14 amino acids. Trimming removed 3 bases at V and 1 base at J, with 9 bases between. The CDR3 nucleotides are TGTGCCAGCAGTTTCGCGCAGGGGAACACTGAAGCTTTCTTT. Amino acids: CASSFAQGNTEAFF.

This clonotype appeared a few times. The chain is built from TRBV7-3 and TRBJ1-1; weak D call: TRBD1 (5 bases). Germline CDR1 and CDR2: SGHTA and FQGTGA. The CDR3 is made up of 16 amino acids. V was cut by 5 bases and J by 2 bases, with 18 bases left in between. The CDR3 DNA reads TGTGCCAGCAGCCCCCAGCCCCTGACAGTAAACACTGAAGCTTTCTTT. It codes for CASSPQPLTVNTEAFF. The full variable domain, rest sourced from reference TRBV7-3 and TRBJ1-1, is GAGVSQTPSNKVTEKGKYVELRCDPISGHTALYWYRQSLGQGPEFLIYFQGTGAADDSGLPNDRFFAVRPEGSVSTLKIQRTERGDSAVYLCASSPQPLTVNTEAFFGQGTRLTVV.

There are many counts of this clonotype. The V and J genes are TRBV7-9 and TRBJ2-1; the D is unclear. V lost 1 base and J lost 5, with 3 bases in between. CDR1 is SEHNR and CDR2 is FQNEAQ in the germline V gene (reference sequence). The CDR3 covers 12 residues. CDR3 nucleotide sequence: TGTGCCAGCAGCTTAGGCCACAATGAGCAGTTCTTC. Translation gives CASSLGHNEQFF.

This clonotype was seen at least ten times. The V call is TRBV12-3 or TRBV12-4, the J call TRBJ2-1, with D perhaps matching TRBD2 (5 bases). CDR3 size: 15 residues. The ends were cut back, 3 bases at V and 4 bases at J, with 13 bases in the middle. The CDR3 nucleotides read TGTGCCAGCAGTTTGGGTCTAGCAGAATACAATGAGCAGTTCTTC. This sequence encodes CASSLGLAEYNEQFF.

The rearrangement links TRBV4-1 to TRBJ1-2; possible D gene TRBD1, 6 bases. The germline V and J ends were trimmed by 4 bases and 5 bases, with 14 bases remaining between them. Germline lookup yields CDR1 MGHRA and CDR2 YSYEKL. This CDR3 spans 14 amino acids. CDR3 region: CASSPMRGDYGYTF. CDR3 nucleotides: TGCGCCAGCAGCCCGATGAGGGGGGATTATGGCTACACCTTC.

This rearrangement joins TRBV7-9 to TRBJ2-4, with 7 bases matching TRBD1. CDR1 and CDR2 from the germline V gene are SEHNR and FQNEAQ (reference sequence). The J segment lost 1 base and the V segment lost 4 bases, leaving 1 base of the junction unmatched. The CDR3 covers 14 residues. The CDR3 sequence is CASSSTGAKNIQYF. CDR3 DNA sequence: TGTGCCAGCAGCTCGACAGGGGCCAAAAACATTCAGTACTTC.

This clonotype came up a few times. The chain has TRBV30 and TRBJ2-2, with D uncertain. V was clipped by 3 bases and J by 6 bases, with 14 bases between them. This CDR3 contains 14 residues. Germline loops: CDR1 GTSNPN, CDR2 SVGIG (reference sequence). The chain's CDR3 is CAWSTITISGELFF. Here the CDR3 DNA reads TGTGCCTGGAGCACGATAACTATCTCCGGGGAGCTGTTTTTT.